This T cell receptor (beta chain) is drawn from a study of cytomegalovirus exposure and HLA in healthy donors. PCR employed 60 Vbeta and 13 Jbeta primers. The repertoire was sequenced with immunoSEQ multiplex PCR; TCRdb's copy has only in-frame clones and lacks some. The repertoire holds about 220,000 clones, more than 60% seen once, with less than 2% in the top ten. As concerns this clone: Its antigen is unknown.

The CDR3 consists of 16 residues. Germline V lookup: CDR1 SEHNR, CDR2 FQNEAQ (reference sequence). V was pared by 5 bases and J by 4 bases, with 20 bases between. Overall study results and limits: Near-uniform donor sequencing depth was presumed by presence/absence analyses.

Sequenced sample: PBMCs. The clonotype was recovered from a woman aged 25 to 39 in good health and CMV-seronegative. The V gene is TRBV7-9, the J gene TRBJ1-1; D is perhaps TRBD1 (5 bases). The CDR3 coding sequence is TGTGCCAGCAGCCCACCTGGCCGCCGACAGAGCACTGAAGCTTTCTTT. Protein sequence: CASSPPGRRQSTEAFF.